Listed below are T cell receptor beta chains from one sample, sequenced in a study of cytomegalovirus exposure and HLA in healthy donors. Produced via immunoSEQ multiplex PCR; TCRdb's table is partial and in-frame only. The sample has under 150,000 clones; 80% are singletons. Sequences were obtained from PBMCs. All receptors derive from a male donor in good health and CMV-seronegative. Each CDR3 is given with its conserved first and last residue.

j_gene | v_gene | CDR3aa
TRBJ2-3 | TRBV30 | CAWSQLAGGDTQYF
TRBJ2-3 | TRBV27 | CASSNSISSTDTQYF
TRBJ2-5 | TRBV18 | CASSPPGQPLTQYF
TRBJ1-2 | TRBV7-9 | CSSSHEAGAHGYTF
TRBJ2-7 | TRBV2 | CASSEAKGSLFEQYF
TRBJ2-3 | TRBV2 | CASFASGGARDTQYF
TRBJ2-1 | TRBV4-1 | CASRPIGLAPNEQFF
TRBJ2-1 | TRBV15 | CATSRTGTGGKGNEQFF
TRBJ1-5 | TRBV5-4 | CASSYDRANQPQHF
TRBJ2-7 | TRBV7-9 | CSSSREGTGDEQYF
TRBJ1-6 | TRBV30 | CAWSWDTNLNSPLHF
TRBJ2-3 | TRBV5-1 | CASSSGHTEDTQYF
TRBJ1-5 | TRBV7-2 | CASSLTNGNQPQHF
TRBJ2-2 | TRBV15 | CATSTDPGTSGSGELFF
TRBJ2-2 | TRBV2 | CASSLTGPGELFF
TRBJ2-1 | TRBV2 | CASTSGAYNEQFF
TRBJ1-1 | TRBV7-8 | CASSPDRVTEAFF
TRBJ1-6 | TRBV28 | CASRLPPGTAFYNSPLHF
TRBJ1-3 | TRBV30 | CAWRAPGRPTGNTIYF
TRBJ1-5 | TRBV2 | CASSENYSNQPQHF
TRBJ1-5 | TRBV21-1 | CASSNPSGNQPQHF
TRBJ1-2 | TRBV30 | CACTGQGVVVYGYTF
TRBJ1-2 | TRBV2 | CASSASGVYGYTF